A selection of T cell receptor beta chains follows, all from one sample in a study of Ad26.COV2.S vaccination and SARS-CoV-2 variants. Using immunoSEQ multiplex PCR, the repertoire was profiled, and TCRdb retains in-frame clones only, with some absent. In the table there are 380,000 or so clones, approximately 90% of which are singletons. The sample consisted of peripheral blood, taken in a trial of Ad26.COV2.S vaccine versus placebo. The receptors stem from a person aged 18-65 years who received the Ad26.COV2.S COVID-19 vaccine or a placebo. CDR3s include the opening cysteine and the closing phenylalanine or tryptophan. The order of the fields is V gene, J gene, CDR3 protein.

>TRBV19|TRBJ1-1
CASSLGPLGPEAFF
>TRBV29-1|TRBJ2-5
CSVEVIRLETQYF
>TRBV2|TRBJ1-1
CASTTDRATEAFF
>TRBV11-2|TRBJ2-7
CASSPINSYYEQYF
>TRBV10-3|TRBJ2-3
CAIRPGGTDTQYF
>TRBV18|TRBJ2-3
CASSPGRDTDTQYF
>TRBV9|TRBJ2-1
CASSVGVQGTYNEQFF
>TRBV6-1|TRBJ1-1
CASSEGTHGPRGTEAFF
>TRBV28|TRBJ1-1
CASSSLLQDTEAFF
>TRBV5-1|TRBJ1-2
CASSLDGSYGYTF
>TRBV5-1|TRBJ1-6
CASSLSTGNNSPLHF
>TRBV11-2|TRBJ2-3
CASSLERATTDTQYF
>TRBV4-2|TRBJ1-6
CASSASWGVGNSPLHF
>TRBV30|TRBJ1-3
CALTFGFSGNTIYF
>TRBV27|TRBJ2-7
CASSSDRGQGSYEQYF
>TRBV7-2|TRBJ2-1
CASSLAFRTYNEQFF
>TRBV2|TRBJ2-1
CASHRASGRGGEQFF
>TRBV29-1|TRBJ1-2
CSVETAGYGYTF
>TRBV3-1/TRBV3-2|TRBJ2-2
CASSHGLAGVSGTGELFF
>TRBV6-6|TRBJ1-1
CASTERPLEAFF
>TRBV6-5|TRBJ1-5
CASSPRGTGAQPQHF
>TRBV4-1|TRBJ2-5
CASSQDEIVAETQYF
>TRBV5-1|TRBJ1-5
CASSASGQGDQPQHF
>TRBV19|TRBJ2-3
CASSISPDTQYF
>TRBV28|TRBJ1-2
CASSLQGYYGYTF
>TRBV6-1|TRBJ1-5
CASSEVGESNQPQHF
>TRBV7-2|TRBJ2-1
CASRDRGGSYNEQFF
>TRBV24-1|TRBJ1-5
CATSEGTGSNQPQHF
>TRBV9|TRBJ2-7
CASSVAGWPYEQYF
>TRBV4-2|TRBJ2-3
CASSQGLAGWDTQYF
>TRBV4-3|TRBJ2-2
CASSQERGGNTGELFF
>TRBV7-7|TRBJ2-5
CASSLGTNQETQYF
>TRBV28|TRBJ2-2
CASSLGSWGTGELFF
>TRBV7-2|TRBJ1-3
CASSLTFRDVSSGNTIYF
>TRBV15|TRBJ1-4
CATSRDRATNEKLFF
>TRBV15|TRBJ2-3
CATRGFSVADTQYF
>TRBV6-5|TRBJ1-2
CASTLTGAIYTF
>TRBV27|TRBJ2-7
CASSLRPGGYEQYF
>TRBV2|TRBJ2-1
CASRIGVAGHNEQFF
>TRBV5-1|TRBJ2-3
CASSLTGMGTDTQYF
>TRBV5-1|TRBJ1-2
CASSLVGSDYGYTF
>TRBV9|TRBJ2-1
CASSATRGNEQFF